These 2 T cell receptor beta chains were all obtained from the same sample, sequenced in a study of blood T cells in healthy people across ages. With a J-beta primer mix and a sample-barcoded 5' primer, a second PCR ran roughly 6 to 12 cycles. MiXCR, applied by TCRdb to the 5' RACE reads, yields one record per CDR3 protein. The top ten clones hold 13% of a sample with over 950,000 distinct CDR3 sequences, 35% to 40% of them seen once. Sequenced material: blood. The receptors derive from a man in his late teens or twenties in good health.

The chain has TRBV6-1 and TRBJ1-2, with 8 bases fitting TRBD1. CDR1 is MNHNS, CDR2 SASEGT, per germline. CDR3 size: 16 residues. The junction had 13 bases not matched to a gene; V was cut back by 4 bases and J by 6 bases. In nucleotides, the CDR3 is TGTGCCAGCAGTGGTGGGACAGGTGAAGTGCCCGATGGCTACACCTTC. It codes for CASSGGTGEVPDGYTF.

This clonotype was detected only a few times. This chain connects TRBV7-2 to TRBJ2-5; D possibly corresponds to TRBD1 (6 bases). The CDR3 extends over 16 amino acids. V was clipped by 2 bases and J by 2 bases, with 15 bases between them. Germline assignment: CDR1 SGHTA and CDR2 FQGNSA. The CDR3 loop reads CASSLPGQILQETQYF. CDR3 bases: TGTGCCAGCAGCTTACCCGGACAGATACTACAAGAGACCCAGTACTTC.